The 29 T cell receptor beta chains below all came from one sample that was sequenced in a study of blood T cells in healthy people across ages. Then a second PCR, running about 6 to 12 cycles, was carried out with a sample-barcoded 5' primer and a J-beta primer mix. A single record per CDR3 protein comes from TCRdb applying MiXCR to the 5' RACE reads. There are about 830,000 distinct CDR3 sequences in the sample; approximately 67% occur only once, and 28% lies in the top ten. The specimen was blood. These receptor sequences come from a man between 25 and 39 years old in good health.

The J gene is TRBJ1-5, the V gene TRBV3-1; no clear D. The germline V and J ends were trimmed by 4 bases and 1 base, with 8 bases remaining between them. This CDR3 is 14 amino acids long. The germline V gene has CDR1 LGHDT and CDR2 YNNKEL (reference sequence). CDR3 sequence reads: CASSPEGSNQPQHF. CDR3 nucleotides: TGTGCCAGCAGCCCTGAGGGCAGCAATCAGCCCCAGCATTTT.

This clonotype was seen a few times. CDR3 in DNA: TGCAGCGTTGAAGATCGGGAGTCCTACGAGCAGTACTTC. Protein: CSVEDRESYEQYF. The chain couples TRBV29-1 to TRBJ2-7, with D maybe TRBD2 (6 bases). Trimming stripped 0 bases from V and 1 base from J, with 7 bases between. The CDR3 runs to 13 residues. Germline-derived CDR1 and CDR2 are SQVTM and ANQGSEA.

The chain uses TRBV20-1 and TRBJ2-7; 7 bases map to TRBD2. The CDR3 runs to 13 residues. J was trimmed by 3 bases and V by 4 bases; bases with no gene match: 6. Germline assignment: CDR1 DFQATT and CDR2 SNEGSKA (reference sequence). CDR3 DNA: TGCAGTGCTATAAGCGGGGCGCACTACGAGCAGTACTTC. Translation: CSAISGAHYEQYF.

This clonotype was counted between two and nine times. The V and J genes are TRBV4-3 and TRBJ2-1, with 9 nucleotides matching TRBD1. The CDR3 spans 16 residues. CDR1 LGHNA and CDR2 YSLEER come from the germline V gene. V was clipped by 3 bases and J by 9 bases; unmatched bases: 12. The CDR3 DNA is TGCGCCAGCAGCCACCCCGGGACAGGGAGTATGGGTGAGCAGTTCTTC. Translating gives CASSHPGTGSMGEQFF.

This clonotype was seen only a few times. This chain connects TRBV20-1 to TRBJ1-2; unclear D gene. Trimming removed 5 bases from V and 0 bases from J, with 10 bases in between. Germline CDR1 and CDR2: DFQATT and SNEGSKA (reference sequence). The CDR3 has 13 residues. Written as DNA, the CDR3 is TGCAGTGCTTCGGACCGCACTAACTATGGCTACACCTTC. It is translated as CSASDRTNYGYTF.

This clonotype was detected a few times. V gene TRBV4-2 combines with J gene TRBJ2-7, with TRBD2 matching 11 bases. CDR3 length: 15 residues. V shed 5 bases and J 3 bases; nucleotides not matched to a gene: 6. Germline V CDR1 and CDR2: LGHNA, YNFKEQ. CDR3 nucleotides: TGTGCCAGCAGCGAACTAGCGGGGGACAACTACGAGCAGTACTTC. It yields the protein CASSELAGDNYEQYF.

This clonotype was counted a few times. J is TRBJ2-1 and V is TRBV29-1; perhaps D is TRBD1 or TRBD2 (5 bases each). The CDR3 consists of 16 residues. Trimming left V 1 base short and J 15 bases short, with 28 bases between. Germline CDR1 reads SQVTM; CDR2 reads ANQGSEA. DNA for the CDR3: TGCAGCGTTGAAGGGGGCGTAAATCTCCCTTATTGGGAGACGTTCTTC. Translated, it gives CSVEGGVNLPYWETFF.

This clonotype was observed a handful of times. The chain carries TRBV29-1 and TRBJ2-7; TRBD1 agrees at 10 bases. CDR3 length: 14 residues. Unmatched junction bases numbered 12, after V lost 6 bases and J lost 7 bases. The V gene's germline CDR1 is SQVTM and CDR2 ANQGSEA. The CDR3 reads CSVLRTGGELEQYF. CDR3 coding DNA: TGCAGCGTCCTAAGGACAGGGGGTGAGTTGGAGCAGTACTTC.

The chain couples TRBV20-1 to TRBJ2-5; D is undetermined. The end of the DNA aligns better with TRBJ2-7, so the J call may be wrong. In germline, CDR1 is DFQATT, CDR2 SNEGSKA (reference sequence). This CDR3 has 12 amino acids. The CDR3: CSARDVGNEQYF. For the CDR3, the DNA is TGCAGTGCTAGAGATGTGGGTAACGAGCAGTACTTC.

This clonotype was detected a few times. The chain carries TRBV5-1 and TRBJ2-7; tentative D call: TRBD1 (5 bases). Germline lookup yields CDR1 SGHRS and CDR2 YFSETQ. The CDR3 has 13 residues. V lost 2 bases and J lost 6, with 12 bases in between. CDR3 amino acids: CASSFTADSEQYF. CDR3 in DNA: TGCGCCAGCAGCTTCACAGCCGACAGCGAGCAGTACTTC.

The gene calls are TRBV7-9 and TRBJ2-3; tentatively, D is TRBD1 (6 bases). The CDR3 extends over 16 amino acids. From germline, CDR1 is SEHNR and CDR2 FQNEAQ (reference sequence). With 2 bases removed from V and 5 bases from J, the gap between germline ends came to 17 bases. CDR3 nucleotide sequence: TGTGCCAGCAGCTTACACAGGGCTGGGTCCGGAGATACGCAGTATTTT. Its translation is CASSLHRAGSGDTQYF.

This clonotype was picked up one time. The gene calls are TRBV20-1 and TRBJ2-6, with TRBD1 matching over 7 bases. The J segment lost 0 bases and the V segment lost 6 bases, leaving 8 bases of the junction unmatched. Germline V lookup: CDR1 DFQATT, CDR2 SNEGSKA (reference sequence). The CDR3 runs 16 residues. The CDR3 DNA reads as TGCAGTGCCCAAGGCCGGGACAGCTCTGGGGCCAACGTCCTGACTTTC. As protein: CSAQGRDSSGANVLTF.

Of note for this clonotype: Mismatch with germline at one junction end may stem from a read error. CDR3 loop: CAGSLGLGDGYTF. The DNA for the CDR3 is TGTGCCGGCAGCTTAGGTCTAGGAGATGGCTACACCTTC. The V gene is TRBV7-9, the J gene TRBJ1-2; D gene uncertain. Looked up from germline, CDR1 is SEHNR and CDR2 is FQNEAQ (reference sequence). This CDR3 is built from 13 residues.

The chain has TRBV12-3 or TRBV12-4 and TRBJ2-7; D is tentatively TRBD1 or TRBD2 (6 bases each). The CDR3 runs to 13 residues. With 6 bases removed from V and 7 bases from J, the gap between germline ends came to 16 bases. The CDR3 DNA reads as TGTGCCAGCAGGCGGGACACTTCTACGGAGCAGTACTTC. It yields the protein CASRRDTSTEQYF.

The chain carries TRBV10-3 and TRBJ2-7; TRBD1 matches at 7 bases. The germline gives CDR1 ENHRY, CDR2 SYGVKD. CDR3 length: 15 amino acids. The V gene end was trimmed by 6 bases and the J gene end by 5 bases; junction bases not matched to a gene: 13. DNA for the CDR3: TGTGCCATCAGCCCCAGACAGGGTGGTAAGGACGAGCAGTACTTC. This translates into CAISPRQGGKDEQYF.

This clonotype was seen more than once but under ten times. V usage is TRBV10-3 and J usage is TRBJ2-1, with D tentatively TRBD2 (6 bases). The CDR3 loop spans 15 amino acids. V was pared by 1 base and J by 8 bases, with 15 bases between. CDR1 ENHRY and CDR2 SYGVKD come from the germline V gene. The CDR3 bases are TGTGCCATCAGTGAGTTGGAGGGCGGTAGGGATGAGCAGTTCTTC. Residues: CAISELEGGRDEQFF.

The V gene is TRBV29-1, the J gene TRBJ2-2; 7 bases align to TRBD1. J gave up 1 base and V 6 bases, and 5 bases lay outside the gene matches. In germline, CDR1 is SQVTM, CDR2 ANQGSEA. The length of the CDR3 is 14 residues. The CDR3 DNA reads TGCAGCGTCGCTACAGGGGAGAACACCGGGGAGCTGTTTTTT. Amino acids: CSVATGENTGELFF.

The chain combines TRBV2 with TRBJ2-3, with D perhaps TRBD1 or TRBD2 (5 bases each). Looked up from germline, CDR1 is SNHLY and CDR2 is FYNNEI. The CDR3 has 12 residues. V lost 3 bases to trimming and J lost 15 bases, with 16 bases between them. The CDR3 spells CASSDSAYGGYF. The CDR3 DNA follows: TGTGCCAGCAGTGATAGCGCCTATGGGGGTTATTTT.

The rearrangement uses TRBV29-1 and TRBJ2-7; 7 nucleotides align to TRBD1. There are 12 residues in the CDR3. With V trimmed by 6 bases and J by 3 bases, 5 bases remained unmatched. CDR1 and CDR2 (germline): SQVTM, ANQGSEA. The CDR3 loop reads CSVGTVYYEQYF. The CDR3 DNA follows: TGCAGCGTGGGGACAGTTTACTACGAGCAGTACTTC.

The rearrangement joins TRBV12-3 or TRBV12-4 to TRBJ1-2, with 7 bases that match TRBD1. Germline trimming cut 7 bases from V and 3 bases from J; bases unmatched to any gene: 8. The length of the CDR3 is 14 residues. CDR3 amino acids: CASIKTGLDYGYTF. The CDR3 bases are TGTGCCAGCATCAAGACAGGGTTGGACTATGGCTACACCTTC.

The J gene is TRBJ2-5, the V gene TRBV3-1, with D perhaps TRBD2 (5 bases). Looked up from germline, CDR1 is LGHDT and CDR2 is YNNKEL (reference sequence). This CDR3 is 15 amino acids long. The V gene lost 0 bases and the J gene lost 5 bases, with 13 bases spanning the gap. The CDR3 region has the DNA TGTGCCAGCAGCCAAGACGGGATCGCACGGGAGACCCAGTACTTC. Amino acid sequence: CASSQDGIARETQYF.

This clonotype was picked up a small number of times. The chain employs TRBV6-2 or TRBV6-3 and TRBJ2-4; D may be TRBD1 (5 bases). This CDR3 contains 13 residues. CDR1 and CDR2 (germline): MNHEY, SVGEGT. Trimming stripped 0 bases from V and 7 bases from J, with 7 bases between. CDR3 sequence reads: CASSYSQGNIQYF. The CDR3 coding sequence is TGTGCCAGCAGTTACTCGCAGGGTAACATTCAGTACTTC.

This chain uses TRBV4-3 with TRBJ2-7; D remains ambiguous. This CDR3 has 15 amino acids. Per germline, CDR1 LGHNA and CDR2 YSLEER. V dropped 2 bases and J dropped 0 bases, with 11 bases sitting between them. CDR3 nucleotide sequence: TGCGCCAGCAGCCAACGTCAGGCAGCCTCCTACGAGCAGTACTTC. Its translation is CASSQRQAASYEQYF.

This chain joins TRBV20-1 and TRBJ1-2; D not resolved. The CDR3 totals 14 residues. Per the germline V gene, CDR1 is DFQATT and CDR2 is SNEGSKA (reference sequence). The V gene lost 4 bases and the J gene lost 11 bases, with 23 bases spanning the gap. The CDR3 region is CSATPTTSWSPYTF. The DNA for the CDR3 is TGCAGTGCTACCCCTACAACTAGCTGGAGCCCTTACACCTTC.

This chain links TRBV7-2 with TRBJ2-7; weak D call: TRBD1 (6 bases). The CDR3 is 17 amino acids. Trimming shortened V by 4 bases and J by 0 bases, and 19 bases separated the two germline ends. CDR1 SGHTA and CDR2 FQGNSA come from the germline V gene. The CDR3 DNA follows: TGTGCCAGCAGCTCGAAACAAAACAGGGTACTCTCCTACGAGCAGTACTTC. Its protein product is CASSSKQNRVLSYEQYF.

The genes are TRBV20-1 and TRBJ2-3, with TRBD1 matching over 7 bases. With V trimmed by 2 bases and J by 4 bases, 6 bases remained unmatched. The CDR3 contains 14 residues. From germline, CDR1 is DFQATT and CDR2 SNEGSKA (reference sequence). In DNA, the CDR3 is TGCAGTGCTAGACACAGACAGGGATCAGATACGCAGTATTTT. The encoded protein is CSARHRQGSDTQYF.

The V and J genes are TRBV10-3 and TRBJ1-1, with D possibly matching TRBD1 (5 bases). The germline CDR1 and CDR2 sequences are ENHRY and SYGVKD. Trimming removed 4 bases at V and 1 base at J, with 10 bases between. The CDR3 contains 14 residues. The CDR3 here is CAISVGTGNTEAFF. In DNA form, the CDR3 reads TGTGCCATCAGTGTTGGGACGGGGAACACTGAAGCTTTCTTT.

The genes are TRBV3-1 and TRBJ2-1; 11 nucleotides match TRBD2. CDR1 LGHDT and CDR2 YNNKEL come from the germline V gene (reference sequence). V was pared by 2 bases and J by 1 base, with 4 bases of the junction left unmatched. CDR3 length equals 17 residues. CDR3 loop: CASSQLAGGPSYNEQFF. The CDR3 DNA reads as TGTGCCAGCAGCCAACTAGCGGGGGGCCCATCCTACAATGAGCAGTTCTTC.

This rearrangement joins TRBV20-1 to TRBJ2-5, with TRBD1 matching over 10 bases. Germline trimming cut 1 base from V and 1 base from J; bases unmatched to any gene: 6. Germline V lookup: CDR1 DFQATT, CDR2 SNEGSKA (reference sequence). The CDR3 consists of 16 residues. The CDR3 DNA reads as TGCAGTGCTAGAGCTCTGAGGACAGGGGGCCAAGAGACCCAGTACTTC. This encodes CSARALRTGGQETQYF.